The T cell receptor beta chain described here comes from a study of blood T cell repertoires in COVID-19. Study in general: Samples taken during acute and convalescent COVID-19 were collected in the United States, Italy and Spain.

Generated by immunoSEQ multiplex PCR, the TCRdb table keeps only in-frame clones and is missing some. This sample has about 100,000 clones, with 70% to 80% found just once. Germline loops: CDR1 SGHTA, CDR2 FQGNSA. V shed 3 bases and J 2 bases; nucleotides not matched to a gene: 3. The CDR3 has 14 amino acids. The receptor was derived from a woman in her seventies with acute or convalescent COVID-19. V usage is TRBV7-2 and J usage is TRBJ1-2, with 7 positions matching TRBD1. The sequenced material came from peripheral blood. Written as DNA, the CDR3 is TGTGCCAGCAGCTTTGACAGGGCGAACTATGGCTACACCTTC. Translation gives CASSFDRANYGYTF. The full variable domain, with the rest looked up from reference TRBV7-2 and TRBJ1-2, is GAGVSQSPSNKVTEKGKDVELRCDPISGHTALYWYRQSLGQGLEFLIYFQGNSAPDKSGLPSDRFSAERTGGSVSTLTIQRTQQEDSAVYLCASSFDRANYGYTFGSGTRLTVV.